This is a list of T cell receptor beta chains from one sample in a study of shared clonotypes between healthy human individuals. The repertoire was sequenced with immunoSEQ multiplex PCR; TCRdb's copy has only in-frame clones and lacks some. The profile shows about 600,000 clones, roughly 96% of them singletons. The sequenced sample was naive CD8+ T cells sorted from blood. All receptors come from a woman younger than 45 in good health. Both conserved end residues are trimmed from each CDR3. The D gene is left open where the match is weak. Where a row states a size, it is once, few, many or the class of an expanded clone; other rows omit it.

D gene: -; V gene: TRBV5-6; clone size: -; CDR3 protein: ASSLISGNTEAF
D gene: TRBD1; V gene: TRBV7-8; clone size: -; CDR3 protein: ASSLILGTASSYEQY
D gene: -; V gene: TRBV5-6; clone size: -; CDR3 protein: ASSREGYEQY
D gene: -; V gene: TRBV27; clone size: -; CDR3 protein: ASRKPHRAGSGNTIY
D gene: -; V gene: TRBV25-1; clone size: -; CDR3 protein: ASTPDSSGNTIY
D gene: TRBD2; V gene: TRBV27; clone size: -; CDR3 protein: ASSFSRGTETYEQY
D gene: -; V gene: TRBV6-5; clone size: -; CDR3 protein: ASSLTGDYGYT
D gene: -; V gene: TRBV5-6; clone size: -; CDR3 protein: ASSSGYEQF
D gene: -; V gene: TRBV6-5; clone size: -; CDR3 protein: ASSLSTSGSGNTIY
D gene: -; V gene: TRBV19; clone size: -; CDR3 protein: ATSIASKSYEQY
D gene: TRBD2; V gene: TRBV9; clone size: once; CDR3 protein: ASSVRVSGMNEQF
D gene: TRBD2; V gene: TRBV11-2; clone size: -; CDR3 protein: ASSHGLAGANEQF
D gene: -; V gene: TRBV28; clone size: -; CDR3 protein: ASSSPREAGGSYEQY
D gene: -; V gene: TRBV28; clone size: -; CDR3 protein: AINPGYQPQH
D gene: -; V gene: TRBV11-2; clone size: -; CDR3 protein: ASSFGAAAEAF
D gene: -; V gene: TRBV28; clone size: -; CDR3 protein: ASSIGRLYEQY
D gene: TRBD1; V gene: TRBV19; clone size: -; CDR3 protein: ASSNIRQGLGYGYT
D gene: -; V gene: TRBV4-1; clone size: -; CDR3 protein: ASSQESGAGTEAF
D gene: -; V gene: TRBV19; clone size: -; CDR3 protein: ASTAGIASSTDTQY
D gene: -; V gene: TRBV6-6; clone size: -; CDR3 protein: ASSYSGTGELF
D gene: TRBD2; V gene: TRBV7-8; clone size: -; CDR3 protein: ASSWTSGINEQF
D gene: -; V gene: TRBV19; clone size: -; CDR3 protein: ASSIVGGSYEQY
D gene: -; V gene: TRBV4-1; clone size: -; CDR3 protein: ASSQFGTQETQY
D gene: -; V gene: TRBV2; clone size: -; CDR3 protein: ASSDPRAGDGYT
D gene: -; V gene: TRBV6-1; clone size: -; CDR3 protein: ASSEMVGGVGYGYT
D gene: -; V gene: TRBV14; clone size: -; CDR3 protein: ASSQDIRVLGKNIQY
D gene: TRBD1; V gene: TRBV29-1; clone size: -; CDR3 protein: SVIRTGIEQY
D gene: TRBD1; V gene: TRBV28; clone size: -; CDR3 protein: ASNSDRVENEQF
D gene: -; V gene: TRBV6-5; clone size: -; CDR3 protein: ASSLIGSGEQY
D gene: TRBD2; V gene: TRBV28; clone size: -; CDR3 protein: ASSLRREIMI
D gene: TRBD2; V gene: TRBV5-6; clone size: -; CDR3 protein: ASRTREGYEQY
D gene: -; V gene: TRBV14; clone size: once; CDR3 protein: ASRVGDRAPIGYGYT
D gene: -; V gene: TRBV5-6; clone size: -; CDR3 protein: ASSLGDPSYEQY
D gene: -; V gene: TRBV7-9; clone size: -; CDR3 protein: ASSPDYYNEQF
D gene: TRBD2; V gene: TRBV19; clone size: -; CDR3 protein: ASSVLAGGEYEQY
D gene: TRBD2; V gene: TRBV19; clone size: -; CDR3 protein: ASSIGEGLAGASDTQY
D gene: -; V gene: TRBV27; clone size: -; CDR3 protein: ASSLGRYTGELF
D gene: -; V gene: TRBV28; clone size: -; CDR3 protein: ASSYTRSGNTIY
D gene: -; V gene: TRBV19; clone size: -; CDR3 protein: ATTQGWEENIQY
D gene: TRBD2; V gene: TRBV5-6; clone size: once; CDR3 protein: ASSDSLSGMY
D gene: -; V gene: TRBV10-3; clone size: -; CDR3 protein: AIKPLDSYEQY
D gene: -; V gene: TRBV2; clone size: -; CDR3 protein: ASSEVGDAGTYQPQH
D gene: -; V gene: TRBV28; clone size: once; CDR3 protein: ASSLLAGYNEQF
D gene: TRBD2; V gene: TRBV4-1; clone size: -; CDR3 protein: ASSQVAAKIGLGATGELF
D gene: -; V gene: TRBV13; clone size: -; CDR3 protein: ASSAGTFGRYYGYT
D gene: TRBD1; V gene: TRBV5-6; clone size: -; CDR3 protein: ASSSAPGTGGSGNQPQH
D gene: -; V gene: TRBV5-5; clone size: few; CDR3 protein: ASSLEVIALAF
D gene: TRBD2; V gene: TRBV25-1; clone size: -; CDR3 protein: ASRRLAGDGDTQY
D gene: TRBD2; V gene: TRBV27; clone size: -; CDR3 protein: ASSSGRRYEQF
D gene: -; V gene: TRBV27; clone size: -; CDR3 protein: ASSLFPWTGELF
D gene: -; V gene: TRBV13; clone size: -; CDR3 protein: ASSFQSFEAF
D gene: TRBD1; V gene: TRBV7-9; clone size: -; CDR3 protein: ASSLQTGGDGYT
D gene: -; V gene: TRBV19; clone size: -; CDR3 protein: ASSIANYGYT
D gene: -; V gene: TRBV30; clone size: -; CDR3 protein: AWILEDGTDTQY
D gene: TRBD2; V gene: TRBV11-2; clone size: -; CDR3 protein: ASSRGANTGELF
D gene: TRBD2; V gene: TRBV27; clone size: -; CDR3 protein: ASSPGTSGRYEQY
D gene: -; V gene: TRBV13; clone size: -; CDR3 protein: ASSLGSWGVNTEAF